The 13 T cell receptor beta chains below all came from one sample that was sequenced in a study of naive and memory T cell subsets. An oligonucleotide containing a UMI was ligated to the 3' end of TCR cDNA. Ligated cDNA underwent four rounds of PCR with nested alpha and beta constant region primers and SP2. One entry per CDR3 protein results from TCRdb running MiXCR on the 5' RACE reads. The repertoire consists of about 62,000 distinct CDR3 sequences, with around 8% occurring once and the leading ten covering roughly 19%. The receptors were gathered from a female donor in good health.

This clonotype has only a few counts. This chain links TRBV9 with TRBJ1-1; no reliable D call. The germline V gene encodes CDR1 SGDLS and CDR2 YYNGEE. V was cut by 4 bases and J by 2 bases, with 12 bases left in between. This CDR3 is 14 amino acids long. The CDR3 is CASSPFSGNTEAFF. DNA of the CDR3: TGTGCCAGCAGCCCCTTCTCCGGCAACACTGAAGCTTTCTTT.

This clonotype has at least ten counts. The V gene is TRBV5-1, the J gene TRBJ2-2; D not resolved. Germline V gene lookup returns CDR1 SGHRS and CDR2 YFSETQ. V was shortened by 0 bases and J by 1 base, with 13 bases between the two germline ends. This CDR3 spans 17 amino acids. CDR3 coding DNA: TGCGCCAGCAGCTTGGCGTTGGACGGCCTGAACACCGGGGAGCTGTTTTTT. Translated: CASSLALDGLNTGELFF.

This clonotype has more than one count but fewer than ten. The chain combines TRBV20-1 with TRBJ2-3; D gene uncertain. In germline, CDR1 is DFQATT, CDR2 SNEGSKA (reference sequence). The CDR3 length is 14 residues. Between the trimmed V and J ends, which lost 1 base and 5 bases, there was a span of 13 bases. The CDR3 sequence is CSARVTTGGDTQYF. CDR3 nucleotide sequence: TGCAGTGCTAGAGTAACCACCGGCGGAGATACGCAGTATTTT.

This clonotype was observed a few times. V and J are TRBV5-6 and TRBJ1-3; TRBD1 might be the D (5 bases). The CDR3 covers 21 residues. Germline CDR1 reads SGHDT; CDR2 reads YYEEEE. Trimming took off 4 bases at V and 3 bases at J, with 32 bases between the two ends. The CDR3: CASSLPPGRSLQVGFGNTIYF. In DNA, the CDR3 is TGTGCCAGCAGCCTCCCCCCGGGACGGTCTCTTCAAGTGGGCTTTGGAAACACCATATATTTT. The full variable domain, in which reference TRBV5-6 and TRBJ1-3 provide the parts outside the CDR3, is DAGVTQSPTHLIKTRGQQVTLRCSPKSGHDTVSWYQQALGQGPQFIFQYYEEEERQRGNFPDRFSGHQFPNYSSELNVNALLLGDSALYLCASSLPPGRSLQVGFGNTIYFGEGSWLTVV.

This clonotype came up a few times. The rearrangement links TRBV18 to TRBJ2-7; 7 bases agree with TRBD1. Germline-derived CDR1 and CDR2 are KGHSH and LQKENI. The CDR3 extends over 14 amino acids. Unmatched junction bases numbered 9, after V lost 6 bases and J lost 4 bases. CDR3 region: CASSEGRGSYEQYF. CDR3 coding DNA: TGTGCCAGCTCCGAGGGCAGGGGGAGTTACGAGCAGTACTTC.

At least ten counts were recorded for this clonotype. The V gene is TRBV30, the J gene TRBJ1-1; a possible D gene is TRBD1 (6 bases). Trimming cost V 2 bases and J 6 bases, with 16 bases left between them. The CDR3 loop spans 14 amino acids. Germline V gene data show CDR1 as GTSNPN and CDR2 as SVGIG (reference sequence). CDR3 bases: TGTGCCTGGAGTCTCGATCAGGGGCGCGCTGAAGCTTTCTTT. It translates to CAWSLDQGRAEAFF.

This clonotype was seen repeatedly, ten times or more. The CDR3 sequence is CASSPTPGQGIDYGYTF. The CDR3 bases are TGTGCCAGCAGCCCCACGCCGGGACAGGGAATCGACTATGGCTACACCTTC. The chain uses TRBV13 and TRBJ1-2; 9 positions match TRBD1. The J segment lost 3 bases and the V segment lost 5 bases, leaving 13 bases of the junction unmatched. There are 17 residues in the CDR3. Germline V gene sequence: CDR1 PRHDT, CDR2 FYEKMQ (reference sequence).

CDR3 DNA sequence: TGCAGTGCTAGAGATCTGGTAGCGGGGGTCGCCTACGAGCAGTACTTC. Protein product: CSARDLVAGVAYEQYF. The chain links TRBV20-1 to TRBJ2-7; 9 positions match TRBD2. The CDR3 is 16 residues long. Germline V gene data show CDR1 as DFQATT and CDR2 as SNEGSKA (reference sequence). The J segment lost 2 bases and the V segment lost 0 bases, leaving 8 bases of the junction unmatched.

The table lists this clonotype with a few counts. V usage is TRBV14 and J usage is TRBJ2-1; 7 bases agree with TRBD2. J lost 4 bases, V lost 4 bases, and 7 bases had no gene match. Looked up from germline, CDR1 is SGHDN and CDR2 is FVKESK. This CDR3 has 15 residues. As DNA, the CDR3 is TGTGCCAGCAGCCCGCCGGGCGGGGGTTACAATGAGCAGTTCTTC. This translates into CASSPPGGGYNEQFF.

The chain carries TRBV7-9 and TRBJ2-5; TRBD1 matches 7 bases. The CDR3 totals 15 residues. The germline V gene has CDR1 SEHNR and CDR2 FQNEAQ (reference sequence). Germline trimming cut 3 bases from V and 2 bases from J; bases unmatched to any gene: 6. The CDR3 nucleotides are TGTGCCAGCAGCTTGCTCGGGACAGAGCAAGAGACCCAGTACTTC. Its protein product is CASSLLGTEQETQYF.

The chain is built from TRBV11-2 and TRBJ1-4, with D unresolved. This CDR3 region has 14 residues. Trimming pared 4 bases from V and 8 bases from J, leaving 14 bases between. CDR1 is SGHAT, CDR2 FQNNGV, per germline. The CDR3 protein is CASSSDLNGEKLFF. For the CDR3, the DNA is TGTGCCAGCAGCTCAGACCTAAACGGCGAAAAACTGTTTTTT.

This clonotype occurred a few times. As DNA, the CDR3 is TGTGCCAGCAGTTTCGTGGGGGGGGAGACCCAGTACTTC. The encoded protein is CASSFVGGETQYF. The chain combines TRBV12-3 or TRBV12-4 with TRBJ2-5; TRBD2 agrees at 7 bases. V shed 3 bases, J shed 5 bases, and the junction held 3 bases outside the gene matches. The CDR3 is 13 residues long.

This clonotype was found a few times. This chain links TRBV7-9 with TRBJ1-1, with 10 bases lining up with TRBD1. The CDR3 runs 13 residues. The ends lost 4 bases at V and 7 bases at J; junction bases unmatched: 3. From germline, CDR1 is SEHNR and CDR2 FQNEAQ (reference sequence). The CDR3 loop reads CASSWTGGDEAFF. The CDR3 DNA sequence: TGTGCCAGCAGCTGGACAGGGGGTGATGAAGCTTTCTTT.